These T cell receptor beta chains were read from a single sample in a study of T cells in localized non-small cell lung cancer. Using immunoSEQ multiplex PCR, the repertoire was profiled, and TCRdb retains in-frame clones only, with some absent. In the table there are tens of thousands of clones, about three quarters of which are singletons. Here the sequenced sample was PBMCs, taken before any cancer treatment. Receptor source: a woman aged 40-69 years with stage II lung adenocarcinoma. CDR3s leave out the opening cysteine and the closing phenylalanine or tryptophan.

>TRBJ2-1|TRBV7-2
ASSLDGGSYNEQF
>TRBJ2-5|TRBV7-2
ASSLGSGGAGKTQY
>TRBJ2-2|TRBV12-5
ASGLEGAGELF
>TRBJ1-3|TRBV18
ASSNQGLGNTIY
>TRBJ2-7|TRBV10-3
ASGQATYEQY
>TRBJ2-7|TRBV28
ASSTNRDIYYEQY
>TRBJ1-1|TRBV6-5
ASSLSRADTEAF
>TRBJ1-4|TRBV5-1
ASSLTGRTNEKLF
>TRBJ2-1|TRBV7-3
ASSWTGYNEQF
>TRBJ1-3|TRBV7-9
ASLYRQLSGNTIY
>TRBJ1-2|TRBV7-2
ASSRATGDYGYT
>TRBJ1-3|TRBV28
ASSLLSTLSGNTIY
>TRBJ2-2|TRBV18
ASSPFTDFNTGELF
>TRBJ1-5|TRBV19
ASSRGLELPAGQPQH
>TRBJ1-6|TRBV5-6
ASSLGRWLDSPLH
>TRBJ2-7|TRBV5-4
ASSPRGGQSSYEQY
>TRBJ2-3|TRBV5-4
ASSLRLAGGRDTQY
>TRBJ1-2|TRBV15
ATSRDGPEGYGYT
>TRBJ1-1|TRBV4-1
ASSHPRDIGEAF
>TRBJ1-6|TRBV6-5
ASSQRTGGSSPLH
>TRBJ2-7|TRBV6-1
ASQNPTWEQY
>TRBJ2-2|TRBV18
ASSPLTPDTGELF
>TRBJ1-4|TRBV2
ASGLTSGATNEKLF
>TRBJ1-2|TRBV6-5
ASSYRSGYGYT
>TRBJ1-4|TRBV19
ASSISGVGEKLF
>TRBJ1-6|TRBV19
ASSAQIPTASNSPLH
>TRBJ1-1|TRBV19
ASSMITGIMNTEAF
>TRBJ2-1|TRBV5-6
ASSTSGTVRLYNEQF
>TRBJ2-7|TRBV9
ASSPRDARDEQY
>TRBJ1-2|TRBV6-6
ASRSSRGNYGYT
>TRBJ1-2|TRBV7-2
ASSLDPLFYGYT